The 10 T cell receptor beta chains reported below all come from one sample, sequenced in a study of blood T cells in healthy people across ages. The second PCR ran roughly 7 to 11 cycles with a sample-barcoded 5' primer and J-beta primers. Using its own MiXCR run on the 5' RACE reads, TCRdb lists one record per CDR3 protein. The top ten hold 0.65% to 0.95% of the sample, which has more than 1,000,000 distinct CDR3 sequences, almost 25% seen once. The sample was also reused in another study, on T cells of mothers and their children.

The sequenced material came from blood. Receptors originate from a girl aged 2 to 10 in good health.

The genes are TRBV4-2 and TRBJ2-2; D remains unclear. V lost 3 bases and J 4 bases, leaving 9 bases between the germline ends. The CDR3 is 14 amino acids. The germline V gene encodes CDR1 LGHNA and CDR2 YNFKEQ. CDR3: CASSQYLGTGELFF. As DNA, the CDR3 is TGTGCCAGCAGCCAGTACCTAGGCACCGGGGAGCTGTTTTTT.

This clonotype was detected only a few times. V usage is TRBV6-6 and J usage is TRBJ1-1, with D possibly matching TRBD1 (5 bases). Germline V gene sequence: CDR1 MNHNY, CDR2 SVGAGI (reference sequence). V gave up 6 bases and J gave up 7 bases, with 18 bases separating them. The CDR3 loop spans 14 amino acids. Here the CDR3 DNA reads TGTGCCAGCAGCTCCGATTGGGGGAGGGATGAAGCTTTCTTT. Its translation: CASSSDWGRDEAFF.

The chain carries TRBV9 and TRBJ2-1; D is possibly TRBD2 (5 bases). The V end was cut by 0 bases, the J end by 8 bases, with 15 bases between. The V gene's germline CDR1 is SGDLS and CDR2 YYNGEE. The CDR3 runs to 15 residues. CDR3 sequence reads: CASSVVGLALDEQFF. In DNA form, the CDR3 reads TGTGCCAGCAGCGTAGTTGGCCTAGCTTTGGATGAGCAGTTCTTC. The full variable domain, its missing parts supplied by reference TRBV9 and TRBJ2-1, is DSGVTQTPKHLITATGQRVTLRCSPRSGDLSVYWYQQSLDQGLQFLIQYYNGEERAKGNILERFSAQQFPDLHSELNLSSLELGDSALYFCASSVVGLALDEQFFGPGTRLTVL.

The chain carries TRBV12-5 and TRBJ1-1; D remains ambiguous. This CDR3 comprises 12 residues. The germline V gene encodes CDR1 LGHNT and CDR2 FRNRAP. V gave up 3 bases and J gave up 6 bases, with 8 bases separating them. In nucleotides, the CDR3 is TGTGCTAGTGGTTTAGAGGAGGCTGAAGCTTTCTTT. It translates to CASGLEEAEAFF.

In this sample, this clonotype turned up a few times. The chain recombines TRBV27 with TRBJ2-3; TRBD2 aligns across 7 bases. From germline, CDR1 is MNHEY and CDR2 SMNVEV (reference sequence). CDR3 length equals 15 residues. The J segment lost 6 bases and the V segment lost 3 bases, leaving 9 bases of the junction unmatched. Here the CDR3 reads CASSFGGNGGDTQYF. The CDR3 nucleotides are TGTGCCAGCAGTTTCGGCGGAAACGGGGGGGATACGCAGTATTTT.

This clonotype was observed a few times. This chain connects TRBV27 to TRBJ2-3; D is uncertain. CDR3 size: 17 residues. Germline CDR1 MNHEY, CDR2 SMNVEV (reference sequence). Trimming shortened V by 2 bases and J by 2 bases, and 17 bases separated the two germline ends. CDR3 sequence reads: CASSLVATQPSTDTQYF. In DNA, the CDR3 is TGTGCCAGCAGTTTAGTCGCAACCCAACCCTCCACAGATACGCAGTATTTT.

This clonotype has more than one count but fewer than ten. This chain links TRBV15 with TRBJ2-5; a possible D gene is TRBD2 (5 bases). This CDR3 has 13 residues. V was cut by 3 bases and J by 5 bases, with 10 bases left in between. Germline loops: CDR1 LNHNV, CDR2 YYDKDF (reference sequence). CDR3 amino acids: CATSSRDIETQYF. In DNA, the CDR3 is TGTGCCACCAGCAGCCGGGATATCGAGACCCAGTACTTC.

The chain recombines TRBV7-2 with TRBJ2-5; 10 nucleotides match TRBD1. Germline CDR1 reads SGHTA; CDR2 reads FQGNSA. This CDR3 spans 17 amino acids. The J segment lost 4 bases and the V segment lost 1 base, leaving 9 bases of the junction unmatched. As DNA, the CDR3 is TGTGCCAGCAGCTTAGTCTTGGGACAGGGGTCAGGAGAGACCCAGTACTTC. Translation: CASSLVLGQGSGETQYF.

The chain links TRBV19 to TRBJ1-1; the D gene is possibly TRBD1 (6 bases). CDR3 length: 15 residues. Germline V gene data show CDR1 as LNHDA and CDR2 as SQIVND (reference sequence). Trimming pared 0 bases from V and 6 bases from J, leaving 14 bases between. The CDR3 bases are TGTGCCAGTAGTATAGATCACGACAGGTCCGCTGAAGCTTTCTTT. Its protein product is CASSIDHDRSAEAFF.

This rearrangement joins TRBV14 to TRBJ1-1, with D hard to call. Trimming removed 0 bases at V and 0 bases at J, with 8 bases between. CDR3 length: 15 amino acids. Germline lookup yields CDR1 SGHDN and CDR2 FVKESK. CDR3: CASSQEPGVNTEAFF. The CDR3 DNA reads as TGTGCCAGCAGCCAAGAGCCCGGAGTGAACACTGAAGCTTTCTTT.